What follows is one T cell receptor beta chain and its context. Which antigen it targets is not known. The record has no base qualities; no much larger clone is one base away. V lost 2 bases and J lost 7 bases, and the count of bases not matched to a germline gene is 7. From the cysteine up to the phenylalanine, the CDR3 has a length of 15 residues. CDR3 DNA only is kept here, 45 bases in frame from base 1. Via the germline V gene (reference sequence), CDR1 is SEHNR and CDR2 FQNEAQ. The immunoSEQ Assay, a bias-controlled multiplex PCR, was used to amplify TCRbeta CDR3 regions from genomic DNA. As for how the authors treated the data: The number of nucleated cells in each sample was estimated from the amplification of reference gene primers within the assay. Sequence reads were collapsed and filtered to measure the absolute abundance of every unique TCRbeta CDR3 rearrangement. Productive Simpson clonality was computed per sample as the square root of Simpson's diversity index over productive rearrangements. Here the immuneACCESS table is served through TCRdb, limited to in-frame sequences with V and J called. Missing clones are a known gap in these copies; in checked studies unresolved V genes cover under half, and the rest lacks a known reason. D and trimming come from the DNA, and the V and J calls and clone size come from that table. Within this sample are about 200,000 clones, with roughly 75% of them counted one time only. Less than 7% of the sample lies in the top ten.

The data originate from a study of blood T cell repertoires in COVID-19 (dated by TCRdb to 2018 to 2021). Some background on the complete study: The collaborator samples originated in the United States, Italy and Spain and spanned the acute and convalescent phases of COVID-19. The material from the prospective study consisted of cDNA or gDNA derived from T cells, B-cell-depleted T cells, or PBMCs. The dataset comprised deeply sampled blood TCRbeta repertoires from subjects exposed to, actively infected with, or recovered from COVID-19. The repertoires were released in a freely available public database meant as a resource for research on the immune response to SARS-CoV-2. Samples came from the ongoing ImmuneRACE study (first 160 participants) plus 1,254 subjects from 6 global collaborators. Nearly every sample came with metadata listing a de-identified subject ID, COVID-19 status, age in years and sex. Where available, HLA class I and class II types were obtained from metadata supplied by the sample provider rather than from assay-based typing.

Collaborating institutions collected whole blood in K2EDTA tubes following their own protocols. For TCRbeta analysis, collaborators shipped samples in one of three forms: frozen whole blood, isolated PBMCs, or DNA extracted from either of those sample types. Study-wide conclusions, independent of this receptor: Clinical and demographic metadata were provided uncurated, with the amount varying by source and participant.

The sample was peripheral blood. Recombination linked TRBV7-9 to TRBJ2-1, with TRBD2 matching 8 junction bases. The receptor was derived from a woman between 70 and 85 years old with acute or convalescent COVID-19. The nucleotide sequence reads TGTGCCAGCAGCTTAAGGCCAGCGGGAGTAAATGAGCAGTTCTTC. Translated, this is CASSLRPAGVNEQFF.